One and the same sample provided the 32 T cell receptor beta chains below, sequenced in a study of vaccination and CD4 T cells after COVID-19. As for treatment: roughly 10-day PBMC culture with coronavirus spike peptide pools or control peptides (ViraFEST assay). The Oncomine TCR Beta short-read assay was applied to DNA of cultured CD4+ T cells. A single record per CDR3 protein comes from TCRdb applying MiXCR to the PCR reads. The top ten clones hold roughly a tenth of a sample with about 13,000 distinct CDR3 sequences, roughly two fifths of them seen once. These TCRs are of unknown antigen specificity. Specimen: CD4+ T cells from blood, cultured in vitro, collected after SARS-CoV-2 vaccination. Receptor source: a human donor who had recovered from COVID-19.

The chain is built from TRBV24-1 and TRBJ2-7, with D tentatively TRBD2 (5 bases). CDR1 and CDR2 from the germline V gene are KGHDR and SFDVKD. V gave up 2 bases and J gave up 2 bases, with 12 bases separating them. The CDR3 consists of 15 residues. CDR3 sequence: CATSDSTGYPYEQYF. As DNA, the CDR3 is TGTGCCACCAGTGATTCGACGGGGTATCCCTACGAGCAGTACTTC.

The CDR3 protein is CASSTQGQGGTEAFF. CDR3 in DNA: TGTGCCAGCAGCACGCAGGGACAGGGAGGCACTGAAGCTTTCTTT. V and J are TRBV7-2 and TRBJ1-1; TRBD1 matches 9 bases. The V and J ends lost 5 bases and 4 bases, in that order; junction bases with no gene match: 8. The germline V gene has CDR1 SGHTA and CDR2 FQGNSA. The CDR3 contains 15 residues.

This chain connects TRBV20-1 to TRBJ1-6; a weak D match, TRBD1 (6 bases). Germline V gene data show CDR1 as DFQATT and CDR2 as SNEGSKA (reference sequence). Trimming took off 3 bases at V and 5 bases at J, with 14 bases between the two ends. There are 15 residues in the CDR3. This CDR3 is CSAREQGHNNSPLHF. The DNA for the CDR3 is TGCAGTGCTAGGGAACAGGGACATAATAATTCACCCCTCCACTTT.

This clonotype has only a few counts. V is TRBV6-2 or TRBV6-3 and J is TRBJ1-6; D is ambiguous. This CDR3 comprises 16 residues. V lost 8 bases and J lost 7, with 21 bases in between. The germline CDR1 and CDR2 sequences are MNHEY and SVGEGT. CDR3 in amino acids: CASAHGSATGNSPLHF. DNA of the CDR3: TGTGCCAGCGCCCATGGCTCGGCAACCGGGAATTCACCCCTCCACTTT.

The rearrangement joins TRBV27 to TRBJ2-3; 8 positions match TRBD2. The CDR3 has 15 residues. The germline CDR1 and CDR2 sequences are MNHEY and SMNVEV (reference sequence). Trimming at V came to 5 bases and at J to 2 bases, leaving 6 bases not matched to a gene. The chain's CDR3 is CASSLTSGSTDTQYF. The DNA of the CDR3 is TGTGCCAGCAGTCTAACTAGCGGTTCCACAGATACGCAGTATTTT.

The J gene is TRBJ2-1, the V gene TRBV15, with 10 nucleotides matching TRBD2. The germline V gene has CDR1 LNHNV and CDR2 YYDKDF (reference sequence). The CDR3 consists of 15 residues. V lost 0 bases and J lost 7; bases outside the gene matches: 3. CDR3 sequence: CATSRDPSGRNEQFF. The CDR3 nucleotides are TGTGCCACCAGCAGAGACCCTAGCGGGAGAAATGAGCAGTTCTTC.

This chain joins TRBV7-9 and TRBJ2-3; 8 nucleotides align to TRBD1. Losses at the gene ends were 6 bases for V and 1 base for J; bases not matched to a gene: 3. This CDR3 has 14 residues. CDR1 and CDR2 from the germline V gene are SEHNR and FQNEAQ (reference sequence). CDR3 sequence (DNA): TGTGCCAGCAGGTCGACAGGGGGCACAGATACGCAGTATTTT. Translation: CASRSTGGTDTQYF.

This clonotype was seen only a few times. The chain employs TRBV7-8 and TRBJ2-3; 8 bases match TRBD1. Germline trimming cut 6 bases from V and 4 bases from J; bases unmatched to any gene: 3. Germline V CDR1 and CDR2: SGHVS, FQNEAQ. This CDR3 has 13 amino acids. DNA of the CDR3: TGTGCCAGCAGTTACAGGGGGGCAGATACGCAGTATTTT. It yields the protein CASSYRGADTQYF.

The V gene is TRBV27, the J gene TRBJ1-1; D is unresolved. With 3 bases removed from V and 0 bases from J, the gap between germline ends came to 14 bases. CDR1 is MNHEY, CDR2 SMNVEV, per germline (reference sequence). The CDR3 extends over 16 amino acids. CDR3 sequence: CASSFLSVHMNTEAFF. The CDR3 DNA reads as TGTGCCAGCAGTTTTCTCTCTGTCCACATGAACACTGAAGCTTTCTTT.

The chain recombines TRBV18 with TRBJ2-5, with D tentatively TRBD2 (6 bases). This CDR3 contains 14 residues. The germline V gene has CDR1 KGHSH and CDR2 LQKENI. Trimming cost V 3 bases and J 4 bases, with 12 bases left between them. Here the CDR3 DNA reads TGTGCCAGCTCACCGGTTGAAGCGGGAGAGACCCAGTACTTC. Its protein product is CASSPVEAGETQYF. Full variable domain (remainder filled in from reference TRBV18 and TRBJ2-5): NAGVMQNPRHLVRRRGQEARLRCSPMKGHSHVYWYRQLPEEGLKFMVYLQKENIIDESGMPKERFSAEFPKEGPSILRIQQVVRGDSAAYFCASSPVEAGETQYFGPGTRLLVL.

This chain uses TRBV19 with TRBJ1-2, with D maybe TRBD1 (5 bases). This CDR3 region has 12 residues. The V gene's germline CDR1 is LNHDA and CDR2 SQIVND (reference sequence). Deletions cut 10 bases from V and 8 bases from J, with 17 bases between. The CDR3, as DNA: TGTGCCACGGGACTTCCCCCGAGGGGCTACACCTTC. Translation gives CATGLPPRGYTF.

This clonotype was seen more than once but under ten times. V usage is TRBV6-2 or TRBV6-3 and J usage is TRBJ1-2; a weak D match, TRBD1 (5 bases). This CDR3 contains 15 residues. Trimming took 6 bases from V and 3 from J, leaving 17 bases between them. Germline CDR1 MNHEY, CDR2 SVGEGT. The CDR3 DNA reads as TGTGCCAGCAGAATCGGTGGAGGGGAGGACTATGGCTACACCTTC. Translating gives CASRIGGGEDYGYTF.

V usage is TRBV6-2 or TRBV6-3 and J usage is TRBJ1-2, with TRBD1 matching 7 bases. V was pared by 6 bases and J by 2 bases, with 3 bases of the junction left unmatched. The CDR3 is 13 residues long. Germline loops: CDR1 MNHEY, CDR2 SVGEGT. CDR3 amino acids: CASRPGQNYGYTF. The CDR3 bases are TGTGCCAGCAGGCCGGGACAGAACTATGGCTACACCTTC.

The rearrangement uses TRBV20-1 and TRBJ1-2; 7 positions match TRBD1. Germline V gives CDR1 DFQATT, CDR2 SNEGSKA (reference sequence). The CDR3 is made up of 14 amino acids. V gave up 1 base and J gave up 7 bases; unmatched junction bases: 9. As DNA, the CDR3 is TGCAGTGCTAGAGGTGGAGGGGGCGCGCTTGGCTACACCTTC. This translates into CSARGGGGALGYTF.

This chain joins TRBV7-2 and TRBJ1-1, with D unresolved. The CDR3 extends over 15 amino acids. From germline, CDR1 is SGHTA and CDR2 FQGNSA. Trimming pared 5 bases from V and 0 bases from J, leaving 13 bases between. The CDR3 spells CASSPASTVNTEAFF. The CDR3 DNA is TGTGCCAGCAGCCCAGCCTCGACGGTGAACACTGAAGCTTTCTTT.

This clonotype was seen a single time. The genes are TRBV12-3 or TRBV12-4 and TRBJ1-5, with 8 bases aligning to TRBD1. The CDR3 is 14 residues long. V trimming: 7 bases; J trimming: 5 bases; junction bases outside the gene matches: 7. The CDR3 is CASKTSRGHQPQHF. The CDR3 nucleotides read TGTGCCAGCAAAACTTCCAGGGGGCATCAGCCCCAGCATTTT.

The rearrangement joins TRBV7-9 to TRBJ1-1; D may be TRBD1 (5 bases). This CDR3 comprises 15 residues. The germline gives CDR1 SEHNR, CDR2 FQNEAQ (reference sequence). The V end lost 4 bases, the J end lost 1 base, and 13 bases lay between the germline ends. CDR3 in DNA: TGTGCCAGCAGCTCGGGGGGGACGGGGAACACTGAAGCTTTCTTT. Translating gives CASSSGGTGNTEAFF.

This clonotype was seen only a few times. The rearrangement joins TRBV7-2 to TRBJ1-2, with 7 bases lining up with TRBD1. Germline V lookup: CDR1 SGHTA, CDR2 FQGNSA. V shed 1 base and J 4 bases; nucleotides not matched to a gene: 3. The CDR3 consists of 14 residues. As DNA, the CDR3 is TGTGCCAGCAGCTTAGAGGGGACAGCCTATGGCTACACCTTC. Translating gives CASSLEGTAYGYTF.

This sequence joins TRBV20-1 and TRBJ2-7; 8 positions agree with TRBD2. This CDR3 spans 14 amino acids. Germline loops: CDR1 DFQATT, CDR2 SNEGSKA (reference sequence). Trimming took 1 base from V and 4 from J; bases not matched to a gene: 6. The CDR3 protein is CSARGRAGEYEQYF. The CDR3 DNA reads TGCAGTGCTAGAGGTCGAGCGGGAGAGTACGAGCAGTACTTC.

This clonotype was seen a few times. This rearrangement joins TRBV6-1 to TRBJ1-1, with 8 bases fitting TRBD1. This CDR3 region has 14 residues. With V trimmed by 5 bases and J by 0 bases, 2 bases remained unmatched. Germline lookup yields CDR1 MNHNS and CDR2 SASEGT. The CDR3 region is CASSKQGVNTEAFF. The CDR3 bases are TGTGCCAGCAGTAAACAGGGGGTGAACACTGAAGCTTTCTTT.

This chain links TRBV7-2 with TRBJ2-4, with D maybe TRBD2 (6 bases). Between the trimmed V and J ends, which lost 3 bases and 5 bases, there was a span of 17 bases. The CDR3 spans 16 residues. Germline CDR1 reads SGHTA; CDR2 reads FQGNSA. The CDR3 region is CASSLEGGEMQNIQYF. Written as DNA, the CDR3 is TGTGCCAGCAGCTTGGAGGGCGGGGAAATGCAAAACATTCAGTACTTC.

Only a few counts were recorded for this clonotype. The chain joins TRBV20-1 to TRBJ1-5, with 7 bases lining up with TRBD1. In germline, CDR1 is DFQATT, CDR2 SNEGSKA (reference sequence). The CDR3 contains 15 residues. The J segment lost 3 bases and the V segment lost 6 bases, leaving 11 bases of the junction unmatched. The CDR3 sequence: CSATSRGLVNQPQHF. The CDR3 region has the DNA TGCAGTGCCACAAGCAGGGGGTTGGTCAATCAGCCCCAGCATTTT.

The V and J genes are TRBV7-2 and TRBJ2-5; 16 nucleotides agree with TRBD2. The CDR3 runs 18 residues. Germline CDR1 and CDR2: SGHTA and FQGNSA. V dropped 5 bases and J dropped 5; count of bases not matched to a gene: 11. CDR3 in DNA: TGTGCCAGCAGCCCCGGGACTAGCGGGGGGGCAGGTTGGGAGACCCAGTACTTC. It codes for CASSPGTSGGAGWETQYF.

Only a few counts were recorded for this clonotype. This chain uses TRBV5-4 with TRBJ1-2; D perhaps matches TRBD1 (5 bases). The CDR3 has 15 amino acids. V lost 4 bases, J lost 0 bases, and 13 bases lay in between. CDR1 SGHNT and CDR2 YYREEE come from the germline V gene (reference sequence). CDR3 DNA sequence: TGTGCCAGCAGCGGCGATGGGGCGGCTAACTATGGCTACACCTTC. This gives the protein CASSGDGAANYGYTF. Combining the CDR3 with reference TRBV5-4 and TRBJ1-2 gives the whole variable domain ETGVTQSPTHLIKTRGQQVTLRCSSQSGHNTVSWYQQALGQGPQFIFQYYREEENGRGNFPPRFSGLQFPNYSSELNVNALELDDSALYLCASSGDGAANYGYTFGSGTRLTVV.

This clonotype was detected once. The chain uses TRBV7-2 and TRBJ2-3, with D possibly being TRBD1 (5 bases). CDR3 length: 16 residues. V lost 5 bases and J lost 0, with 15 bases in between. Germline V gene sequence: CDR1 SGHTA, CDR2 FQGNSA. For the CDR3, the DNA is TGTGCCAGCAGCCGCGGACATATGATTAGCACAGATACGCAGTATTTT. Its protein is CASSRGHMISTDTQYF. The whole variable domain, filled in from reference TRBV7-2 and TRBJ2-3, reads GAGVSQSPSNKVTEKGKDVELRCDPISGHTALYWYRQSLGQGLEFLIYFQGNSAPDKSGLPSDRFSAERTGGSVSTLTIQRTQQEDSAVYLCASSRGHMISTDTQYFGPGTRLTVL.

This chain joins TRBV20-1 and TRBJ2-7; TRBD1 or TRBD2 may be the D gene (5 bases each). Trimming cost V 5 bases and J 2 bases, with 16 bases left between them. Germline loops: CDR1 DFQATT, CDR2 SNEGSKA (reference sequence). The CDR3 spans 14 residues. CDR3 in amino acids: CSAGREGNPYEQYF. CDR3 sequence (DNA): TGCAGTGCTGGTCGCGAGGGGAACCCCTACGAGCAGTACTTC.

The rearrangement joins TRBV2 to TRBJ1-6; 8 nucleotides match TRBD1. CDR3 size: 13 residues. J gave up 10 bases and V 8 bases, and 7 bases lay outside the gene matches. Germline lookup yields CDR1 SNHLY and CDR2 FYNNEI. CDR3 DNA: TGTGCCAGCTGGGGGACAGGAGGATCACCCCTCCACTTT. Its translation is CASWGTGGSPLHF.

This clonotype showed up just once. The chain recombines TRBV4-3 with TRBJ2-2; 7 bases are shared with TRBD2. After removal of 4 bases from V and 2 bases from J, the junction contained 10 bases not matched to a gene. The CDR3 has 17 residues. Germline V gene data show CDR1 as LGHNA and CDR2 as YSLEER. CDR3: CASSLISAGVNTGELFF. CDR3 nucleotides: TGCGCCAGCAGCCTGATAAGCGCGGGGGTCAACACCGGGGAGCTGTTTTTT.

In its sample, this clonotype was seen a few times. Here the CDR3 DNA reads TGTGCCAGTAGTATGATTGTCGTCGGGCGGACTAATTCACCCCTCCACTTT. Translating it yields CASSMIVVGRTNSPLHF. This sequence joins TRBV19 and TRBJ1-6; no clear D gene. The CDR3 extends over 17 amino acids. In germline, CDR1 is LNHDA, CDR2 SQIVND (reference sequence). Trimming cost V 3 bases and J 6 bases, with 18 bases left between them.

The chain is built from TRBV20-1 and TRBJ1-6; D is unclear. Trimming pared 0 bases from V and 8 bases from J, leaving 5 bases between. There are 12 residues in the CDR3. Germline CDR1 DFQATT, CDR2 SNEGSKA (reference sequence). CDR3 sequence reads: CSARDKHSPLHF. Written as DNA, the CDR3 is TGCAGTGCTAGAGATAAGCATTCACCCCTCCACTTT.

The chain carries TRBV7-3 and TRBJ2-3; D possibly corresponds to TRBD2 (7 bases). CDR3 length equals 17 residues. CDR1 and CDR2 from the germline V gene are SGHTA and FQGTGA. V was pared by 3 bases and J by 4 bases, with 20 bases between. This CDR3 reads CASSLNRGGGLADTQYF. The CDR3 bases are TGTGCCAGCAGCTTGAACCGAGGGGGGGGCCTCGCAGATACGCAGTATTTT.

This chain uses TRBV6-1 with TRBJ1-2, with 7 positions matching TRBD1. Germline values: CDR1 MNHNS, CDR2 SASEGT. J lost 4 bases, V lost 4 bases, and 9 bases had no gene match. The CDR3 sequence is 15 residues long. The CDR3 loop is CASSARQGSIYGYTF. The CDR3 DNA reads TGTGCCAGCAGTGCCAGACAGGGTTCCATCTATGGCTACACCTTC.